Listed below are T cell receptor beta chains from one sample, sequenced in a study of blood T cell repertoires in COVID-19. The repertoire was sequenced with immunoSEQ multiplex PCR; TCRdb's copy has only in-frame clones and lacks some. The sample yields 410,000 or so clones, around 89% seen once. Sequencing was performed on peripheral blood. The origin of the receptors is a woman between 40 and 50 years old with COVID-19, enrolled during active disease. CDR3s include the opening cysteine and the closing phenylalanine or tryptophan. The D gene is left open where the match is weak. The size of a clone is reported for some rows only, either as once, few or many, or as a class for expanded clones.

d_call	v_call	clone_size	j_call	cdr3_nt	cdr3_aa
TRBD1	TRBV6-5	-	TRBJ1-1	TGTGCCAGCAGTTTAAACAGGGGGGGTACTGAAGCTTTCTTT	CASSLNRGGTEAFF
TRBD2	TRBV19	-	TRBJ2-7	TGTGCCAGTAGTCCTACCGGGACTAGACTCTACGAGCAGTACTTC	CASSPTGTRLYEQYF
TRBD1	TRBV24-1	once	TRBJ1-5	TGTGCCACCAGTGATTCCGGCAGGGGGAATCAGCCCCAGCATTTT	CATSDSGRGNQPQHF
TRBD1	TRBV14	-	TRBJ1-1	TGTGCCAGCAGCAACAGGGGCGGCGTTGCTGAAGCTTTCTTT	CASSNRGGVAEAFF
TRBD1	TRBV7-8	-	TRBJ2-1	TGTGCCAGCAGCTTACACATGACAGGGGGAGCCTACAATGAGCAGTTCTTC	CASSLHMTGGAYNEQFF
-	TRBV5-1	once	TRBJ1-2	TGCGCCAGCAGCTTGGGACAGCAGAGTAGAGGCTACACCTTC	CASSLGQQSRGYTF
TRBD1	TRBV3-1/TRBV3-2	-	TRBJ1-6	TGTGCCAGCAGGCGGTCAGGGGGCGGCTCACCCCTCCACTTT	CASRRSGGGSPLHF
-	TRBV5-5	-	TRBJ1-1	TGTGCCAGCAGCACCGACAGTCTACGGGAAGCTTTCTTT	CASSTDSLREAFF
TRBD1	TRBV29-1	-	TRBJ2-2	TGCAGCGTTTTTCTAAGAAGGGGACAGACTAACACCGGGGAGCTGTTTTTT	CSVFLRRGQTNTGELFF
-	TRBV30	-	TRBJ1-2	TGTGCCTGGAAACGGAACTATGGCTACACCTTC	CAWKRNYGYTF
TRBD1	TRBV2	-	TRBJ1-2	TGTGCCAGCATCAAGACAGGGGAGGATGATGGCTACACCTTC	CASIKTGEDDGYTF
-	TRBV28	-	TRBJ1-2	TGTGCCAGCAGTTTAAGGGACTGGGGAGGCTACACCTTC	CASSLRDWGGYTF
TRBD1	TRBV5-1	-	TRBJ1-4	TGCGCCAGCAGTTTAGGACAGGGGGACTCTCAACTGTTTTTT	CASSLGQGDSQLFF
TRBD1	TRBV6-5	-	TRBJ1-6	TGTGCCAGCAGTCCGCGGGGACAGCCAAATTCACCCCTCCACTTT	CASSPRGQPNSPLHF
-	TRBV5-1	-	TRBJ1-2	TGCGCCAGCAGCTCTCAATCAGGGGATTATGGCTACACCTTC	CASSSQSGDYGYTF
-	TRBV9	-	TRBJ2-1	TGTGCCAGCAGCGAGCGGGGGACAGATCAGTTCTTC	CASSERGTDQFF
-	TRBV24-1	-	TRBJ2-2	TGTGCCACCAGTGGAGGGGTGGAGCAGGGAGGCGCCGGGGAGCTGTTTTTT	CATSGGVEQGGAGELFF
-	TRBV12-3/TRBV12-4	few	TRBJ1-3	TGTGCCAGCAGTTTAACTGTAAACACCATATATTTT	CASSLTVNTIYF
-	TRBV7-2	-	TRBJ2-7	TGTGCCAGCAGCTTACCCCCAGGGGTCTACGAGCAGTACTTC	CASSLPPGVYEQYF
TRBD1	TRBV11-2	-	TRBJ1-3	TGTGCCAGCAGACACCCGGGACAGGGGGCTGGAAACACCATATATTTT	CASRHPGQGAGNTIYF
-	TRBV5-4	-	TRBJ2-4	TGTGCCAGCAGCTTGAGTAAAAAGGGGTTAGCCAAAAACATTCAGTACTTC	CASSLSKKGLAKNIQYF
TRBD2	TRBV9	-	TRBJ2-3	TGTGCCAGCAGCTCCAGAGGACTAGCGGGGGGGGGAGATACGCAGTATTTT	CASSSRGLAGGGDTQYF
-	TRBV6-2/TRBV6-3	-	TRBJ2-1	TGTGCCAGCAGTTACGGGCGGGGCAATGAGCAGTTCTTC	CASSYGRGNEQFF
-	TRBV9	-	TRBJ1-1	TGTGCCAGCAGCGTAGCGGCGGAATTTAACACTGAAGCTTTCTTT	CASSVAAEFNTEAFF
-	TRBV6-5	-	TRBJ1-3	TGTGCCAGCAGCACAGGACCCCACTCTGGAAACACCATATATTTT	CASSTGPHSGNTIYF
TRBD1	TRBV18	-	TRBJ1-1	TGTGCCAGCTCACCAGACAGGGTGAACACTGAAGCTTTCTTT	CASSPDRVNTEAFF
TRBD1	TRBV14	-	TRBJ2-7	TGTGCCAGCAGCTCCGAAGTGGATGGGACAGGGGGAGGGCAGTACTTC	CASSSEVDGTGGGQYF
-	TRBV2	-	TRBJ2-7	TGTGCCAGCAGTTCCCGGGACTTCTCTCTCGAGCAGTACTTC	CASSSRDFSLEQYF
TRBD2	TRBV27	-	TRBJ2-3	TGTGCCAGCCAGGGACTAGCGGGCAAGGTGGATACGCAGTATTTT	CASQGLAGKVDTQYF
-	TRBV7-9	once	TRBJ1-2	TGTGCCAGCAGCTTAGGGGCAGGGGTATATGGCTACACCTTC	CASSLGAGVYGYTF
TRBD1	TRBV4-1	-	TRBJ1-2	TGCGCCAGCAGCCATCCCCGGGACAGGTCGAACTATGGCTACACCTTC	CASSHPRDRSNYGYTF